This T cell receptor beta chain was recovered during a study of shared T cell receptors in the human thymus. Method: immunoSEQ multiplex PCR; TCRdb's copy keeps in-frame clones and lacks some. Of some 700,000 clones in the sample, more than 75% were seen once. Losses at the gene ends were 0 bases for V and 3 bases for J; bases not matched to a gene: 10. The CDR3 extends over 17 amino acids. The V gene's germline CDR1 is MGHRA and CDR2 YSYEKL. The sample also formed part of further work on human thymus T cells. From that report: Thymic resections from corrective heart surgery supplied the tissue. It looked as if thymic and blood repertoires used V and J genes in a biased way.

This chain connects TRBV4-1 to TRBJ1-1; 7 positions agree with TRBD1. This receptor was identified in a boy younger than two with a congenital heart defect. The sequenced sample consisted of thymocytes. The CDR3, as DNA: TGCGCCAGCAGCCAAGATCAGGAGGGGGCGACCTACACTGAAGCTTTCTTT. This codes for CASSQDQEGATYTEAFF.